The present entry profiles one T cell receptor (beta chain) with its context. Its antigen has not been determined. It has no much larger one-base neighbor in the sample; base qualities were not kept. V is shortened by 4 bases, J by 4 bases, and the region joining them spans 20 bases. The germline V gene (reference sequence) yields WNHNN for CDR1 and SYGVQD for CDR2. The CDR3, from cysteine to phenylalanine, totals 17 residues. The only DNA kept is the CDR3, 51 bases in frame from the first base. TCR CDR3 regions were amplified from genomic DNA by multiplex PCR using the deep immunoSEQ assay. Genomic DNA extracted from each cell subset was distributed evenly over all wells of several immunoSEQ 96-well plates, and each plate served as one replicate. For sorted subsets, 200 to 250 ng genomic DNA, equal to approximately 30,000 T cell genomes, was loaded into each replicate PCR. Purified libraries were measured with a Qubit 3.0 fluorometer, size-checked on a Bioanalyzer 2100, and measured again with the KAPA Library Quantification kit. Each immunoSEQ 96-well plate was sequenced on its own single-read 150-cycle Illumina NextSeq 550 flow cell. Concerning the study's data processing: The immunoSEQ output contained only junctional sequences without quality scores, so filtering could not match that applied to full-length reads. Sequences were annotated with PyIR, a Python wrapper for IgBLAST v1.9, using IMGT germline references to assign V/J genes and CDR3. Reads were removed for weak V/J assignments (E-value above 1e-6), missing CDR3, stop codons, out-of-frame junctions, or ambiguous translated residues. A V3J clonotype was defined by an identical inferred V gene, J gene, and CDR3 amino acid sequence. To compute the percentage overlap between repertoires, the number of shared unique clonotypes was divided by the size of the smaller repertoire. Richness of each repertoire was evaluated using RTK rarefaction, the Chao1 estimator, and Recon v2.1 estimates of unobserved clonotypes. For all TCRbeta clonotypes obtained by the gDNA method from several donors, generation probabilities were computed with OLGA. In TCRdb, the immuneACCESS table is reduced to in-frame sequences with V and J assigned. These tables do not hold every clone; where another copy was compared, an unresolved V gene accounts for under half, and the others remain unexplained. The V and J calls and clone size come from that table; D and trimming were worked out from the DNA. A total of roughly 1.5 million clones appear in this sample, around 98% of them only once. The ten most abundant clones make up about 0.42% of the sample.

These data are taken from a study of shared clonotypes between healthy human individuals (TCRdb year 2020). Regarding the research as a whole: A couple of women and three men aged 18 to 49 years were included in the cohort. Per donor, three plates each were used for CD4 naive and CD4 memory, two for CD8 naive, and one for CD8 memory. To estimate repertoire size and how much clonotype sharing occurs between individuals, the study deeply sequenced the blood TCR repertoires of five healthy adults. To increase sequencing depth and limit assay-specific biases, TCR repertoire library preparation and sequencing were carried out by different laboratories using diverse techniques. Leukapheresis yielded between about 0.9 and 9.5 billion PBMCs per donor. Broad study findings and their caveats: Sampling was restricted to blood, and TCR repertoires in tissues likely differ from the TCR repertoires found in blood. Because the study included a small number of donors, the genetic and exposure-history diversity represented was limited. Incomplete sequencing was indicated by rarefaction of sorted-subset datasets, despite the large sequencing depth. Around 5% of naive CD4, approximately 3.7% of naive CD8, about 2.4% of memory CD4, and around 0.42% of memory CD8 clonotypes were shared across a few donors. Naive subsets generally had larger estimated clonotype richness than memory subsets did. Clonotypes shared by all four sorted-subset donors showed higher generation probabilities than non-shared clonotypes. Pairwise subsampling led to the expectation that sequencing depth would affect the degree of clonotype sharing among donors.

Donors were healthy HIV-negative adults with no recently reported acute infections or vaccinations. Every donor was a Caucasian adult residing in Nashville, Tennessee, USA. Magnetic negative selection was used to enrich CD4+ T cells, after which naive cells were positively selected on CD45RA and the negative fraction became the memory subset. Blood was collected by leukapheresis, and PBMCs were isolated by Ficoll-Histopaque density gradient centrifugation and then cryopreserved in liquid nitrogen vapor phase. Purity and quantity of every magnetically sorted T cell population were checked by analytical flow cytometry. Genomic DNA was isolated from each sorted fraction and quantified by UV absorbance on a Nanodrop 2000c.

This sequence was found in a man aged 30-40 years in good health. The chain was built from TRBV10-1 and TRBJ2-1, with TRBD1 as a weak D call on 6 bases. Sequencing was performed on naive CD4+ T cells sorted from blood. This specimen's cell subset or site label, per the study, means: CD45RA+ positively selected. The nucleotides read TGCGCCAGCAGTGGCCCTCCAGGACAGCCCACTTACAATGAGCAGTTCTTC. This codes for CASSGPPGQPTYNEQFF.